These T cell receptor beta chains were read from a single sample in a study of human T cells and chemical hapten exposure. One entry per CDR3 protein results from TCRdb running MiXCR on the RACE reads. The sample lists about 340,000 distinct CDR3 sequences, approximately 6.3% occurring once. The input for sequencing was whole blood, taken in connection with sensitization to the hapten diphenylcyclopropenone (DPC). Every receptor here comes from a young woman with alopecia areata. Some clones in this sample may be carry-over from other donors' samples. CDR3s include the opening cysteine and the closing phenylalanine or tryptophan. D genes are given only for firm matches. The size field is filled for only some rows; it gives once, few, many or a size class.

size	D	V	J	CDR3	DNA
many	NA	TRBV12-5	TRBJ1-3	CASAPSSGNTIYF	TGTGCTAGTGCCCCATCCTCTGGAAACACCATATATTTT
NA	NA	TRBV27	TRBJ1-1	CASSLGGSSTEAFF	TGTGCCAGCAGTTTAGGGGGGTCGAGCACTGAAGCTTTCTTT
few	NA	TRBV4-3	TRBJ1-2	CASSRVTGPYGYTF	TGCGCCAGCAGCCGAGTGACCGGACCCTATGGCTACACCTTC
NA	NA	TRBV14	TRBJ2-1	CASSPSLGLHEQFF	TGTGCCAGCAGCCCATCACTAGGTCTCCATGAGCAGTTCTTC
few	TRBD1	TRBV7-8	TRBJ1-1	CASSLSPGGGGTEAFF	TGTGCCAGCAGCTTAAGCCCAGGGGGAGGGGGCACTGAAGCTTTCTTT
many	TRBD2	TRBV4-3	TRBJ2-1	CASSQVRAGGPDEQFF	TGCGCCAGCAGCCAAGTACGAGCGGGGGGGCCGGATGAGCAGTTCTTC
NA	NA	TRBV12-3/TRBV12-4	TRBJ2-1	CASSLLAEYNEQFF	TGTGCCAGCAGTTTATTGGCAGAATACAATGAGCAGTTCTTC
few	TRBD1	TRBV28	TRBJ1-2	CASSLVEGGQNYGYTF	TGTGCCAGCAGTTTAGTGGAGGGGGGACAGAACTATGGCTACACCTTC
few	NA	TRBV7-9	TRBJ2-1	CASSQRSGPHEQFF	TGTGCCAGCAGCCAGAGGTCCGGTCCACATGAGCAGTTCTTC
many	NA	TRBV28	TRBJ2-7	CASSFLDSSYEQYF	TGTGCCAGCAGTTTCTTAGACTCCTCCTACGAGCAGTACTTC
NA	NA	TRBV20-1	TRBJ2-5	CSARGQGQETQYF	TGCAGTGCTAGAGGCCAGGGACAAGAGACCCAGTACTTC
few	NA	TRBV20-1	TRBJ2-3	CSAGGQFKGTDTQYF	TGCAGTGCTGGAGGACAGTTCAAAGGGACAGATACGCAGTATTTT
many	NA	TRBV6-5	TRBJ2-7	CASSLFAGEQYF	TGTGCCAGCAGTCTCTTCGCGGGCGAGCAGTACTTC
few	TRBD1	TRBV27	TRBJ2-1	CASRGQGPYNEQFF	TGTGCCAGCAGGGGACAGGGGCCTTACAATGAGCAGTTCTTC
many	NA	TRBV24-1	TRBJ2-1	CATSDFTGEQFF	TGTGCCACCAGTGACTTTACCGGTGAGCAGTTCTTC
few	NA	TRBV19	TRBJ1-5	CASSIDSFNQPQHF	TGTGCCAGTAGTATCGACAGCTTCAATCAGCCCCAGCATTTT
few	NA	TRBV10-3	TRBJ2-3	CAIMAGSVSDTQYF	TGTGCCATCATGGCAGGGTCAGTTTCAGATACGCAGTATTTT
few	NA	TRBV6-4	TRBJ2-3	CASSDRSGSTDTQYF	TGTGCCAGCAGTGATAGATCGGGGAGCACAGATACGCAGTATTTT
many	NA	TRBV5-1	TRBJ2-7	CASGPDDSYEQYF	TGCGCCAGCGGCCCCGACGACTCCTACGAGCAGTACTTC
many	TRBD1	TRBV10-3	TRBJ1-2	CAIREDRGRLGYTF	TGTGCCATCAGGGAGGACAGGGGGCGTCTGGGCTACACCTTC
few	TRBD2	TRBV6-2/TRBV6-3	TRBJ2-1	CASRLAGSDEQFF	TGTGCCAGCAGACTAGCGGGGTCAGATGAGCAGTTCTTC
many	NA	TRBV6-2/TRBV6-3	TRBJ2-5	CASSLPGLAVETQYF	TGTGCCAGCAGTTTACCGGGGCTAGCCGTCGAGACCCAGTACTTC
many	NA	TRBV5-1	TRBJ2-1	CASSLKDRSNEQFF	TGCGCCAGCAGCTTGAAGGACAGATCCAATGAGCAGTTCTTC